Detailed here is one T cell receptor (beta chain). Its antigen is currently unknown. The sample originates from a study of PD-L1 blockade in urothelial cancer. Overall study context: Researchers looked at the blood 3 weeks (second dose) and 6 weeks after treatment began. Typically, measured as a median, blood samples had about 140,000 T cells. Findings and limits, study-wide: Below-median pretreatment blood TCR clonality predicted better survival.

From germline, CDR1 is SGHTS and CDR2 YDEGEE. The CDR3 has 16 residues. V was clipped by 1 base and J by 4 bases, with 15 bases between them. Profiling relied on immunoSEQ multiplex PCR, and the TCRdb table lists in-frame clones only, not all of them. The sample yields around 53,000 clones, approximately 84% seen once. This TCR derives from a man between 40 and 49 years old with urothelial cancer. The sample consisted of PBMCs, taken around atezolizumab (anti-PD-L1) treatment. The chain links TRBV5-8 to TRBJ2-1; the D gene is possibly TRBD2 (6 bases). The CDR3: CASSLLGEARYNEQFF. CDR3 in DNA: TGTGCCAGCAGCTTGTTAGGGGAGGCAAGATACAATGAGCAGTTCTTC.